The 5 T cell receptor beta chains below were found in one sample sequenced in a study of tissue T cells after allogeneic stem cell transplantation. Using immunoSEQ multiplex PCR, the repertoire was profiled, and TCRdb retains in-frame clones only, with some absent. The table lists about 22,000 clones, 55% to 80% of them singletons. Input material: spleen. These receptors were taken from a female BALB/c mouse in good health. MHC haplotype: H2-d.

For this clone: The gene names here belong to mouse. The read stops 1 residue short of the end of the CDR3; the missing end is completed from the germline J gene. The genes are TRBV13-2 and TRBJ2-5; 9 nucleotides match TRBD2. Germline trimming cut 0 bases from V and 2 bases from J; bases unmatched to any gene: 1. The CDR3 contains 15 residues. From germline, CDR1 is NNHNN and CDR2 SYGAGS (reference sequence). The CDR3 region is CASGDVGGAQDTQYF. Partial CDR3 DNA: TGTGCCAGCGGTGATGTTGGGGGGGCCCAAGACACCCAGTAC.

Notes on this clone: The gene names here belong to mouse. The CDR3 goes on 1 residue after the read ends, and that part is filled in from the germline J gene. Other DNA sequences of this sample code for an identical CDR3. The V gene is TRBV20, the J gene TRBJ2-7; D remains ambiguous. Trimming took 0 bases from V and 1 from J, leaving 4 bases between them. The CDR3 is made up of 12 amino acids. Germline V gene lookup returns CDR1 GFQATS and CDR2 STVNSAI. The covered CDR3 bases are TGTGGTGCTAGGGAGGGGTCCTATGAACAGTAC. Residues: CGAREGSYEQY. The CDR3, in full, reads CGAREGSYEQYF.

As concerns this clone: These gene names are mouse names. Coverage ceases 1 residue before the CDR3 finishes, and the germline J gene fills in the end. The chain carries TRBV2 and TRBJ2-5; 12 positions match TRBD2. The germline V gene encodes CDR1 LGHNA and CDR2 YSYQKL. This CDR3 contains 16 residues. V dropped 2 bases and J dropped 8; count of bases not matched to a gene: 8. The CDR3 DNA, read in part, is TGTGCCAGCAGCCAAAGAGGGACTGGGGGGTTAGGCACCCAGTAC. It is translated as CASSQRGTGGLGTQY. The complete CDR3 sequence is CASSQRGTGGLGTQYF.

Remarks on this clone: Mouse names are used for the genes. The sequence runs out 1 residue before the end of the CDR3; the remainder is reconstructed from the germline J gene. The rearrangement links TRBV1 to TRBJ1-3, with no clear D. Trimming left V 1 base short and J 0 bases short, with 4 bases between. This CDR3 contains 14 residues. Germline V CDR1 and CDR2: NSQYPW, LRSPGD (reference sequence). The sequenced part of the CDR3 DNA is TGCACCTGCAGTGCAGTAGATTCTGGAAATACGCTCTAT. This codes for CTCSAVDSGNTLY. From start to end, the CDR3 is CTCSAVDSGNTLYF. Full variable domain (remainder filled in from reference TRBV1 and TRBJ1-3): VTLLEQNPRWRLVPRGQAVNLRCILKNSQYPWMSWYQQDLQKQLQWLFTLRSPGDKEVKSLPGADYLATRVTDTELRLQVANMSQGRTLYCTCSAVDSGNTLYFGEGSRLIVV.

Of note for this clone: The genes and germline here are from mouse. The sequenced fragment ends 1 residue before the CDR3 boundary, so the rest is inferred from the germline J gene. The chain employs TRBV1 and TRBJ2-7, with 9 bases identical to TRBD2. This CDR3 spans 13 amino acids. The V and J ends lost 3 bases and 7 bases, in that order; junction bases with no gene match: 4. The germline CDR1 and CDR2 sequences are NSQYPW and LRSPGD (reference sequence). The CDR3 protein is CTCSAGGAGEQYF. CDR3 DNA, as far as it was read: TGCACCTGCAGTGCTGGGGGGGCCGGGGAACAGTAC.